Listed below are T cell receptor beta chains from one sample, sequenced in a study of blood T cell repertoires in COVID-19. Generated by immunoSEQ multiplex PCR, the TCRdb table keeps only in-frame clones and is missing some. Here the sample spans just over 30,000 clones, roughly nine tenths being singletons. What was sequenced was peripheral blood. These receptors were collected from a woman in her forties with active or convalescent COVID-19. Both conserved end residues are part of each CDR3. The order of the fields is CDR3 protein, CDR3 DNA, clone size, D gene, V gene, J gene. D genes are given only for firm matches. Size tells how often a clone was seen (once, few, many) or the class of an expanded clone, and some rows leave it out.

CASRRSGGGTGELFF	TGTGCCAGCAGGCGCTCAGGGGGCGGTACCGGGGAGCTGTTTTTT	NA	TRBD1	TRBV7-2	TRBJ2-2
CASTLRGGGNTIYF	TGTGCCAGCACCCTCCGGGGTGGTGGAAACACCATATATTTT	NA	NA	TRBV6-5	TRBJ1-3
CASSPRQISETEAFF	TGTGCCAGCTCACCCCGACAGATTTCGGAAACTGAAGCTTTCTTT	NA	NA	TRBV18	TRBJ1-1
CASSSRTSALSDTQYF	TGTGCCAGCAGCTCCCGGACTAGCGCTTTATCAGATACGCAGTATTTT	NA	TRBD2	TRBV7-2	TRBJ2-3
CASSLYSGGNNEQFF	TGTGCCAGCAGTTTATACAGCGGGGGGAACAATGAGCAGTTCTTC	NA	TRBD2	TRBV27	TRBJ2-1
CASSRPGLGRNEQFF	TGTGCCAGCAGTAGGCCCGGACTAGGTCGCAATGAGCAGTTCTTC	NA	TRBD2	TRBV28	TRBJ2-1
CASSLSLTRVNTEAFF	TGTGCCAGCAGTTTATCTTTGACCAGGGTGAACACTGAAGCTTTCTTT	NA	NA	TRBV27	TRBJ1-1
CASSPGLAGFQDEQFF	TGTGCCAGCAGCCCGGGACTAGCGGGATTTCAGGATGAGCAGTTCTTC	NA	TRBD2	TRBV5-4	TRBJ2-1
CSCHGGTDYGYTF	TGCAGCTGCCACGGGGGGACTGACTATGGCTACACCTTC	NA	NA	TRBV29-1	TRBJ1-2
CASSPRQGDYGYTF	TGTGCCAGCAGCCCCCGACAGGGTGACTATGGCTACACCTTC	NA	TRBD1	TRBV3-1/TRBV3-2	TRBJ1-2
CASSLTGGLPSYEQYF	TGTGCCAGCAGTTTAACGGGGGGCCTCCCCTCCTACGAGCAGTACTTC	NA	NA	TRBV27	TRBJ2-7
CASSQWTSGRYRTDTQYF	TGTGCCAGCAGCCAATGGACTAGCGGGAGGTACCGCACAGATACGCAGTATTTT	NA	TRBD2	TRBV3-1/TRBV3-2	TRBJ2-3
CASSRTSGGSSSTDTQYF	TGTGCCAGCAGCAGGACTAGCGGGGGATCCTCTAGCACAGATACGCAGTATTTT	NA	TRBD2	TRBV7-8	TRBJ2-3
CASSLTSAPYNEQFF	TGTGCCAGCAGCCTAACTAGCGCACCCTACAATGAGCAGTTCTTC	NA	TRBD2	TRBV7-2	TRBJ2-1
CASRRQRAATDTQYF	TGCGCCAGCAGGCGTCAGAGAGCGGCCACAGATACGCAGTATTTT	NA	NA	TRBV5-1	TRBJ2-3
CASSSQEAVTEAFF	TGTGCCAGCAGCTCCCAGGAGGCGGTAACTGAAGCTTTCTTT	NA	NA	TRBV7-9	TRBJ1-1
CAWSVISSSGGYGYTF	TGTGCCTGGAGTGTAATCAGCTCCTCGGGGGGTTATGGCTACACCTTC	NA	NA	TRBV30	TRBJ1-2
CASSAQNQPQHF	TGTGCCAGCAGTGCACAGAATCAGCCCCAGCATTTT	few	NA	TRBV2	TRBJ1-5
CASSQDSPLAGGPYNEQFF	TGCGCCAGCAGCCAAGATTCCCCCTTAGCGGGAGGCCCCTACAATGAGCAGTTCTTC	NA	TRBD2	TRBV4-1	TRBJ2-1
CASSFVPSGGTDTQYF	TGTGCCAGCAGTTTCGTTCCTAGCGGGGGGACAGATACGCAGTATTTT	NA	TRBD2	TRBV27	TRBJ2-3
CASSPSSGGLPLTDTQYF	TGTGCCAGCAGTCCGAGTAGCGGGGGCCTACCCCTAACGGATACGCAGTATTTT	NA	TRBD2	TRBV27	TRBJ2-3
CASRRLRDSGSEKLFF	TGTGCCAGCAGAAGACTCCGGGACAGTGGATCTGAAAAACTGTTTTTT	NA	TRBD1	TRBV7-8	TRBJ1-4
CASSIRGRTLLGYGYTF	TGTGCCAGTAGTATAAGGGGGCGAACCCTACTTGGCTATGGCTACACCTTC	NA	TRBD1	TRBV19	TRBJ1-2
CAWRTGTGDGQPQHF	TGTGCCTGGAGGACGGGAACAGGGGACGGTCAGCCCCAGCATTTT	NA	TRBD1	TRBV30	TRBJ1-5
CATSVGLAGDTQYF	TGCGCCACCTCTGTGGGACTAGCGGGAGATACGCAGTATTTT	NA	TRBD2	TRBV5-1	TRBJ2-3
CASSSQGTSGRMNYEQYF	TGTGCCAGCAGCAGCCAAGGGACTAGCGGGAGAATGAACTACGAGCAGTACTTC	few	TRBD2	TRBV5-8	TRBJ2-7
CASSSPGTGRSTGELFF	TGCGCCAGCAGCTCCCCCGGGACAGGGAGGTCCACCGGGGAGCTGTTTTTT	NA	TRBD1	TRBV5-1	TRBJ2-2
CASRALVANTEAFF	TGCGCCAGCAGAGCCCTCGTAGCGAACACTGAAGCTTTCTTT	NA	NA	TRBV10-2	TRBJ1-1